This is a list of T cell receptor beta chains from one sample in a study of vaccination and CD4 T cells after COVID-19. Antigens for these TCRs are unknown. Each CDR3 protein is one row after TCRdb ran MiXCR on the PCR reads. The sample holds about 10,000 distinct CDR3 sequences, about three fifths seen once. Sequencing used CD4+ T cells from blood, cultured in vitro. The receptors here all came from a human donor who had recovered from COVID-19. The CDR3 runs from the conserved cysteine through the conserved F or W. The D gene is left open where the match is weak. The size entry is marked missing in some rows and otherwise reads once, few, many or a size class.

TRBV19,TRBJ1-1,-,TRBD1,CASRETGVGTEAFF,TGTGCCAGTAGGGAGACAGGGGTAGGGACTGAAGCTTTCTTT
TRBV7-2,TRBJ2-7,once,-,CASSRRGQAGSFYEQYF,TGTGCCAGCAGCCGCAGGGGACAAGCGGGATCCTTCTACGAGCAGTACTTC
TRBV28,TRBJ1-2,-,TRBD1,CASSFGTARRDGYTF,TGTGCCAGCAGTTTTGGGACAGCTCGGAGGGATGGCTACACCTTC
TRBV28,TRBJ2-5,-,-,CASSGQWTKTQYF,TGTGCCAGCAGTGGACAGTGGACCAAGACCCAGTACTTC
TRBV6-1,TRBJ2-1,-,-,CASTLYGNEQFF,TGTGCCAGCACCTTGTATGGCAATGAGCAGTTCTTC
TRBV6-2/TRBV6-3,TRBJ2-7,few,-,CASSYSSGRQSYEQYF,TGTGCCAGCAGTTACTCGAGTGGGAGACAATCCTACGAGCAGTACTTC
TRBV29-1,TRBJ2-3,once,TRBD1,CSVTGVLTDTQYF,TGCAGCGTCACAGGGGTCCTCACAGATACGCAGTATTTT
TRBV11-3,TRBJ2-3,-,TRBD2,CASSLVGGRADTQYF,TGTGCCAGCAGCTTAGTCGGCGGGAGGGCAGATACGCAGTATTTT
TRBV6-5,TRBJ2-2,-,-,CASSYSYGASTGELFF,TGTGCCAGCAGTTACTCGTATGGAGCCTCCACCGGGGAGCTGTTTTTT
TRBV7-8,TRBJ1-3,-,-,CASSLDTTNTIYF,TGTGCCAGCAGCTTAGACACCACCAACACCATATATTTT
TRBV7-2,TRBJ2-7,few,-,CASSARQVAYEQYF,TGTGCCAGCAGCGCAAGACAGGTAGCCTACGAGCAGTACTTC
TRBV11-1,TRBJ2-3,-,-,CASSRRRTGTDTQYF,TGTGCCAGCAGTCGTAGGCGGACAGGCACAGATACGCAGTATTTT
TRBV6-5,TRBJ2-2,-,-,CASSYLTEESGELFF,TGTGCCAGCAGTTACCTTACAGAGGAGTCCGGGGAGCTGTTTTTT
TRBV20-1,TRBJ1-2,-,-,CSAQGGNYGYTF,TGCAGTGCCCAAGGGGGTAACTATGGCTACACCTTC
TRBV24-1,TRBJ2-5,few,TRBD1,CATSEPGTGFQETQYF,TGTGCCACCAGTGAGCCCGGGACAGGGTTCCAAGAGACCCAGTACTTC
TRBV7-2,TRBJ1-1,-,-,CASSLGNVGKAFF,TGTGCCAGCAGCTTAGGTAACGTAGGGAAGGCTTTCTTT
TRBV30,TRBJ1-2,few,-,CAWSPDPPLGYTF,TGTGCCTGGAGTCCAGACCCACCTTTGGGCTACACCTTC
TRBV24-1,TRBJ1-1,-,-,CATGPQGFGAFF,TGTGCCACCGGGCCGCAGGGTTTTGGAGCTTTCTTT
TRBV10-3,TRBJ1-5,few,-,CAISERDRQPQHF,TGTGCCATCAGTGAAAGGGATCGCCAGCCCCAGCATTTT
TRBV6-2/TRBV6-3,TRBJ1-1,-,-,CASSYYRLNTEAFF,TGTGCCAGCAGTTACTACAGGCTTAACACTGAAGCTTTCTTT
TRBV19,TRBJ2-2,-,-,CASSWESRRTGELFF,TGTGCCAGTAGTTGGGAGAGCAGGCGCACCGGGGAGCTGTTTTTT
TRBV10-3,TRBJ2-7,-,TRBD1,CAIKQGAVSEQYF,TGTGCCATCAAGCAGGGGGCGGTGAGTGAGCAGTACTTC